This is a list of T cell receptor beta chains from one sample in a study of vaccination effects on CD4 cells after COVID-19. Some clones are missing from TCRdb's copy, which holds only in-frame ones; the method was immunoSEQ multiplex PCR. The repertoire has about 50,000 clones, over 60% of them found once; the top ten carry 5% to 5.5%. Antigens for these TCRs are unknown. This sample comprised CD4+ T cells from PBMCs cultured without peptide, obtained after COVID-19 vaccination. The source of these receptors is a human donor who had a prior SARS-CoV-2 infection. Each CDR3 is given with its conserved first and last residue. D genes are given only for firm matches. A clone size is listed for some rows: how often the clone was seen (once, few, many), or a class if it is expanded.

abundance	v_gene	j_gene	d_gene	CDR3aa	CDR3nt
NA	TRBV11-2	TRBJ2-7	NA	CASSLGYGTYEQYF	TGTGCCAGCAGCTTAGGGTACGGAACCTACGAGCAGTACTTC
NA	TRBV9	TRBJ2-1	NA	CASSVGSRNEQFF	TGTGCCAGCAGCGTAGGTTCTCGGAATGAGCAGTTCTTC
NA	TRBV30	TRBJ1-2	TRBD1	CAWARGRTYGYTF	TGTGCCTGGGCCAGGGGGCGCACCTATGGCTACACCTTC
NA	TRBV12-5	TRBJ2-1	TRBD2	CASGPSTGLGSHEQFF	TGTGCTAGTGGTCCATCGACGGGACTAGGTTCCCATGAGCAGTTCTTC
NA	TRBV19	TRBJ2-5	TRBD1	CASSQDREETQYF	TGTGCCAGTAGCCAGGACAGGGAAGAGACCCAGTACTTC
NA	TRBV7-9	TRBJ1-4	TRBD1	CASSLLGTENEKLFF	TGTGCCAGCAGCTTACTCGGGACAGAGAATGAAAAACTGTTTTTT
NA	TRBV9	TRBJ2-3	NA	CASSVALAEDTQYF	TGTGCCAGCAGCGTAGCTCTTGCGGAAGATACGCAGTATTTT
NA	TRBV6-5	TRBJ2-7	NA	CASSYGQAAYEQYF	TGTGCCAGCAGTTACGGGCAGGCCGCCTACGAGCAGTACTTC
NA	TRBV10-3	TRBJ2-1	TRBD1	CAISESKGGQGTYNEQFF	TGTGCCATCAGTGAGTCGAAGGGAGGACAGGGTACCTACAATGAGCAGTTCTTC
NA	TRBV30	TRBJ1-2	NA	CAWSQIPTGGYGYTF	TGTGCCTGGAGTCAAATACCTACGGGGGGCTATGGCTACACCTTC
NA	TRBV5-1	TRBJ2-5	TRBD2	CASSLGGTSGDQETQYF	TGCGCCAGCAGCTTGGGTGGGACTAGCGGGGATCAAGAGACCCAGTACTTC
NA	TRBV7-2	TRBJ1-2	NA	CASSLGYYGYTF	TGTGCCAGCAGCTTGGGGTACTATGGCTACACCTTC
NA	TRBV7-2	TRBJ2-7	TRBD2	CASSPRAGALYEQYF	TGTGCCAGCAGCCCACGAGCGGGAGCACTCTACGAGCAGTACTTC
few	TRBV5-1	TRBJ2-3	NA	CASNRLGSVGTDTQYF	TGCGCCAGCAACCGACTAGGCTCGGTGGGCACAGATACGCAGTATTTT
once	TRBV25-1	TRBJ2-3	TRBD2	CASSEGGSSTDTQYF	TGTGCCAGCAGTGAGGGGGGGTCTAGCACAGATACGCAGTATTTT
NA	TRBV6-5	TRBJ2-5	NA	CASSYQGRKETQYF	TGTGCCAGCAGTTACCAGGGACGGAAAGAGACCCAGTACTTC
NA	TRBV7-3	TRBJ2-1	NA	CASSSTSYNEQFF	TGTGCCAGCAGCTCGACTAGCTACAATGAGCAGTTCTTC
NA	TRBV6-1	TRBJ1-5	NA	CASSERGTQHF	TGTGCCAGCAGTGAAAGGGGGACCCAGCATTTT
NA	TRBV19	TRBJ2-7	NA	CASSISSGAYEQYF	TGTGCCAGTAGTATCAGTAGCGGCGCCTACGAGCAGTACTTC
NA	TRBV5-1	TRBJ2-5	NA	CASSLGQKETQYF	TGCGCCAGCAGTTTAGGACAAAAAGAGACCCAGTACTTC
NA	TRBV20-1	TRBJ2-7	NA	CSASSQGLYEQYF	TGCAGTGCTAGTAGTCAGGGTCTGTACGAGCAGTACTTC
NA	TRBV29-1	TRBJ1-1	NA	CSLRGEVPNTEAFF	TGCAGCCTGAGAGGCGAAGTACCGAACACTGAAGCTTTCTTT
NA	TRBV11-3	TRBJ2-1	NA	CASSPGTVLYNEQFF	TGTGCCAGCAGCCCGGGGACGGTTCTCTACAATGAGCAGTTCTTC
NA	TRBV10-3	TRBJ1-2	TRBD1	CAISEREDRAGGYTF	TGTGCCATCAGTGAGCGAGAAGACAGGGCTGGTGGCTACACCTTC
few	TRBV6-6	TRBJ2-7	NA	CASSYSTGEQYF	TGTGCCAGCAGTTACTCGACGGGCGAGCAGTACTTC
NA	TRBV7-2	TRBJ1-1	NA	CASSFRGLEAFF	TGTGCCAGCAGCTTTAGGGGCCTCGAAGCTTTCTTT
NA	TRBV6-5	TRBJ2-7	NA	CASSSDSYEQYF	TGTGCCAGCAGTTCCGATAGTTACGAGCAGTACTTC
NA	TRBV25-1	TRBJ1-4	NA	CASSEPGATNEKLFF	TGTGCCAGCAGCGAACCAGGGGCAACTAATGAAAAACTGTTTTTT